This T cell receptor (beta chain) was recovered during a study of blood T cell repertoires in COVID-19 (dated by TCRdb to the early 2020s). For context, the study as a whole: Collaborator samples came from the United States, Italy and Spain and covered acute and convalescent phases of COVID-19. Deeply sampled blood TCRbeta repertoires from subjects exposed to, actively infected with, or recovered from COVID-19 were included in the dataset. The samples were drawn from two sources: the first 160 participants of the ongoing ImmuneRACE study, and fewer than 1,500 subjects contributed by 6 global collaborators. The repertoires were made available in a free public database intended to serve as a resource for research on the immune response to SARS-CoV-2. Where available, HLA class I and class II types were taken from metadata supplied by the sample provider and were not determined by assay-based typing. The sample metadata nearly always contained a de-identified subject ID, COVID-19 status, age in years and sex. The material from the prospective study consisted of cDNA or gDNA derived from T cells, B-cell-depleted T cells, or PBMCs.

Enrolling through a virtual design, the prospective study's participants ranged in age from roughly 18 to 95 years and lived across roughly 24 United States geographic areas. Cohort assignment in the prospective study relied on participant-reported clinical history from a screening survey and a study questionnaire. Recovered participants in ImmuneRACE Cohort 3 were defined by two consecutive negative NP/OP PCR tests, clearance by a healthcare professional, or resolution of symptoms. Mobile phlebotomists in the prospective study collected whole blood, serum and a nasopharyngeal or oropharyngeal swab from every participant. Additional blood draws and questionnaires over an approximately two-month period could optionally be provided by prospective study participants. Before DNA extraction, prospective study blood samples were shipped either frozen or at room temperature. Reading from cysteine to phenylalanine, the CDR3 counts 14 amino acids. The only DNA kept is the CDR3, 42 bases in frame from the first base. Trimming costs V 11 bases and J 4 bases, and their ends lie 18 bases apart. CDR1 and CDR2 were assigned from the germline V gene as MNHEY and SVGAGI.

TCRbeta CDR3 regions were amplified from genomic DNA by means of the immunoSEQ Assay, a bias-controlled multiplex PCR. Per the authors' processing: Within the assay, amplification of reference gene primers was used to estimate how many nucleated cells each sample contained. Sequence reads were collapsed and filtered to measure the absolute abundance of every unique TCRbeta CDR3 rearrangement. Productive Simpson clonality was computed per sample as the square root of Simpson's diversity index over productive rearrangements. Not all clones reach the TCRdb copy of this immuneACCESS table, which keeps in-frame sequences only. Checked studies attribute under half of the gap to unresolved V genes and leave the rest unexplained. From that table come the V and J calls and clone size; the DNA was used to work out D and trimming. The sample table lists over 250,000 clones, about 93% of them with a count of one. The ten largest clones capture more than 0.95% of the sample.

Points the paper makes about the study in general: The amount of clinical and demographic metadata varied by source and participant and was provided uncurated.

Turning to this clone: No antigen is known for it. No base qualities exist here, and no much larger clone lies one base off it.

The source material was PBMCs or T cells enriched from blood (not recorded which). The sequence derives from a woman aged 25 to 39 who had recovered from COVID-19. The rearranged segments are TRBV6-5 and TRBJ2-1; the D gene is perhaps TRBD2, on 6 matching bases. The sequenced DNA is TGTGCCTCAACGGGACTGGGCGGTTACAATGAGCAGTTCTTC. Its translation reads: CASTGLGGYNEQFF.